A single sample is the source of the 15 T cell receptor beta chains below, sequenced in a study of T cell changes during pregnancy in multiple sclerosis. The protocol was immunoSEQ multiplex PCR, while the TCRdb copy is restricted to in-frame clones and leaves out a portion. Here the sample spans fewer than 60,000 clones, approximately 94% being singletons. Sequences were derived from CD4+ T cells from peripheral blood mononuclear cells, sampled in the third trimester of pregnancy. The source is a female donor with multiple sclerosis, enrolled in a pregnancy study.

A remark on this clone: Within the sample, other DNA sequences also encode this same CDR3. The V gene is TRBV12-5, the J gene TRBJ2-1; weak D call: TRBD1 (6 bases). Trimming took 5 bases from V and 4 from J, leaving 12 bases between them. CDR3 length: 14 residues. From germline, CDR1 is LGHNT and CDR2 FRNRAP. CDR3 in amino acids: CASGPGTNYNEQFF. As DNA, the CDR3 is TGTGCTAGTGGTCCCGGGACAAATTACAATGAGCAGTTCTTC.

This chain joins TRBV10-1 and TRBJ2-1, with TRBD1 matching over 8 bases. Unmatched junction bases numbered 15, after V lost 6 bases and J lost 8 bases. The CDR3 sequence is 16 residues long. Germline V gene lookup returns CDR1 WNHNN and CDR2 SYGVQD (reference sequence). In DNA, the CDR3 is TGCGCCAGCAGGGCAACAGGGGGTGTAACTCTCGATGAGCAGTTCTTC. Its protein product is CASRATGGVTLDEQFF.

The V and J genes are TRBV6-1 and TRBJ2-7; possible D gene TRBD1, 6 bases. Germline lookup yields CDR1 MNHNS and CDR2 SASEGT. This CDR3 contains 13 residues. V lost 2 bases to trimming and J lost 9 bases, with 14 bases between them. The CDR3 DNA follows: TGTGCCAGCAGTGAACTAGACAGGTTCGGGCAGTACTTC. Its protein is CASSELDRFGQYF.

J is TRBJ2-7 and V is TRBV19; D might be TRBD1 (6 bases). Per the germline V gene, CDR1 is LNHDA and CDR2 is SQIVND (reference sequence). Trimming shortened V by 7 bases and J by 6 bases, and 22 bases separated the two germline ends. The CDR3 contains 15 residues. The CDR3 here is CASTLTGTRRGEQYF. The CDR3 DNA follows: TGTGCCAGTACCCTCACCGGGACACGGCGCGGCGAGCAGTACTTC.

The J gene is TRBJ1-2, the V gene TRBV7-8, with 8 bases identical to TRBD1. CDR1 and CDR2 from the germline V gene are SGHVS and FQNEAQ. V shed 5 bases and J 1 base; nucleotides not matched to a gene: 6. CDR3 size: 15 residues. The CDR3 reads CASSEGQGFNYGYTF. In nucleotides, the CDR3 is TGTGCCAGCAGCGAAGGACAGGGTTTTAACTATGGCTACACCTTC. Supplemented by reference TRBV7-8 and TRBJ1-2, the full variable domain reads GAGVSQSPRYKVAKRGQDVALRCDPISGHVSLFWYQQALGQGPEFLTYFQNEAQLDKSGLPSDRFFAERPEGSVSTLKIQRTQQEDSAVYLCASSEGQGFNYGYTFGSGTRLTVV.

V gene TRBV5-1 combines with J gene TRBJ2-5; 8 positions match TRBD2. Germline CDR1 SGHRS, CDR2 YFSETQ. V shed 2 bases, J shed 5 bases, and the junction held 2 bases outside the gene matches. The CDR3 totals 13 residues. CDR3 bases: TGCGCCAGCAGCTTAGCTAGCGGGGAGACCCAGTACTTC. Translation gives CASSLASGETQYF. The variable domain in full, with the rest retrieved from reference TRBV5-1 and TRBJ2-5, is KAGVTQTPRYLIKTRGQQVTLSCSPISGHRSVSWYQQTPGQGLQFLFEYFSETQRNKGNFPGRFSGRQFSNSRSEMNVSTLELGDSALYLCASSLASGETQYFGPGTRLLVL.

The chain recombines TRBV2 with TRBJ2-3; 8 nucleotides agree with TRBD2. V lost 2 bases to trimming and J lost 8 bases; unmatched junction nucleotides: 3. This CDR3 is built from 13 residues. In germline, CDR1 is SNHLY, CDR2 FYNNEI. The CDR3 region is CASSELSGSTQYF. The DNA of the CDR3 is TGTGCCAGCAGTGAATTGAGCGGGAGTACGCAGTATTTT.

This chain links TRBV5-1 with TRBJ1-1, with a possible D match to TRBD1 (6 bases). Germline V gene data show CDR1 as SGHRS and CDR2 as YFSETQ. The CDR3 sequence is 14 residues long. The V gene lost 9 bases and the J gene lost 4 bases, with 19 bases spanning the gap. The CDR3 here is CATKREGEGTEAFF. The CDR3 DNA sequence: TGCGCCACCAAAAGGGAGGGGGAGGGCACTGAAGCTTTCTTT.

This chain connects TRBV6-5 to TRBJ1-3, with D maybe TRBD1 (6 bases). The CDR3 sequence is 16 residues long. Trimming took off 2 bases at V and 3 bases at J, with 14 bases between the two ends. Germline assignment: CDR1 MNHEY and CDR2 SVGAGI. CDR3 region: CASSYQTPQGGNTIYF. The CDR3, as DNA: TGTGCCAGCAGTTACCAGACACCACAGGGTGGAAACACCATATATTTT.

The J gene is TRBJ2-1, the V gene TRBV18; 9 nucleotides line up with TRBD2. This CDR3 has 15 amino acids. In germline, CDR1 is KGHSH, CDR2 LQKENI. The V gene end was trimmed by 4 bases and the J gene end by 5 bases; junction bases not matched to a gene: 6. DNA of the CDR3: TGTGCCAGCTCACAGAGAGCGGGGGGAGACAATGAGCAGTTCTTC. Protein sequence: CASSQRAGGDNEQFF. Using reference TRBV18 and TRBJ2-1 for the parts outside the CDR3, the full variable domain is NAGVMQNPRHLVRRRGQEARLRCSPMKGHSHVYWYRQLPEEGLKFMVYLQKENIIDESGMPKERFSAEFPKEGPSILRIQQVVRGDSAAYFCASSQRAGGDNEQFFGPGTRLTVL.

A single count supports this clone. The chain's CDR3 is CASSVVGGSYTPDTQYF. The DNA of the CDR3 is TGTGCCAGCAGCGTTGTTGGCGGGAGCTATACTCCAGATACGCAGTATTTT. The V call is TRBV9, the J call TRBJ2-3, with TRBD2 matching over 7 bases. Germline CDR1 SGDLS, CDR2 YYNGEE. V trimming: 2 bases; J trimming: 4 bases; junction bases outside the gene matches: 13. CDR3 length: 17 amino acids.

V is TRBV15 and J is TRBJ2-7, with TRBD2 as a possible D gene (6 bases). The CDR3 extends over 15 amino acids. V was pared by 3 bases and J by 0 bases, with 12 bases between. The germline V gene has CDR1 LNHNV and CDR2 YYDKDF (reference sequence). CDR3 DNA: TGTGCCACCAGCAGCCAGCGGGCGAGCTCCTACGAGCAGTACTTC. This codes for CATSSQRASSYEQYF.

The chain couples TRBV7-2 to TRBJ1-1, with D perhaps TRBD1 (6 bases). Germline values: CDR1 SGHTA, CDR2 FQGNSA. V lost 5 bases to trimming and J lost 6 bases, with 16 bases between them. This CDR3 has 14 amino acids. The CDR3 DNA sequence: TGTGCCAGCAGCCCGTCAGGGGTTAGGGCTGAAGCTTTCTTT. It specifies CASSPSGVRAEAFF.

The chain employs TRBV19 and TRBJ1-1; 11 nucleotides agree with TRBD1. Looked up from germline, CDR1 is LNHDA and CDR2 is SQIVND (reference sequence). The CDR3 is 16 residues long. J was trimmed by 3 bases and V by 5 bases; bases with no gene match: 8. CDR3 coding DNA: TGTGCCAGTAGTCTGCGGACAGGGGGCGCGGACACTGAAGCTTTCTTT. It codes for CASSLRTGGADTEAFF.

This chain connects TRBV6-1 to TRBJ1-5; 11 positions match TRBD1. There are 16 residues in the CDR3. V lost 3 bases to trimming and J lost 6 bases; unmatched junction nucleotides: 7. Germline loops: CDR1 MNHNS, CDR2 SASEGT. CDR3 sequence (DNA): TGTGCCAGCAGTGACGGTCGTGGGACAGGGGGTCAGCCCCAGCATTTT. The encoded protein is CASSDGRGTGGQPQHF.